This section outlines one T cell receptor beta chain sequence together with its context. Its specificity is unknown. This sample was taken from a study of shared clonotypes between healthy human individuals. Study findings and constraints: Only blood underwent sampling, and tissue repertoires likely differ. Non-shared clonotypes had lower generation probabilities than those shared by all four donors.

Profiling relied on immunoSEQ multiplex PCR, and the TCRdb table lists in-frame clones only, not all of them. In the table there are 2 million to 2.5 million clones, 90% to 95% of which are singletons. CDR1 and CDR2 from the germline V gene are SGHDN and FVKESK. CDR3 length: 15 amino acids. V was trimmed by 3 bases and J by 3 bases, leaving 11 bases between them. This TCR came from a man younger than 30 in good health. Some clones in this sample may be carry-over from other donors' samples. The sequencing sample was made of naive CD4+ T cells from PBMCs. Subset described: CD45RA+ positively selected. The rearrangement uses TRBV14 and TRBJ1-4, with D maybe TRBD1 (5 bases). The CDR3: CASSQIRAANEKLFF. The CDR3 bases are TGTGCCAGCAGCCAGATCAGGGCGGCTAATGAAAAACTGTTTTTT.